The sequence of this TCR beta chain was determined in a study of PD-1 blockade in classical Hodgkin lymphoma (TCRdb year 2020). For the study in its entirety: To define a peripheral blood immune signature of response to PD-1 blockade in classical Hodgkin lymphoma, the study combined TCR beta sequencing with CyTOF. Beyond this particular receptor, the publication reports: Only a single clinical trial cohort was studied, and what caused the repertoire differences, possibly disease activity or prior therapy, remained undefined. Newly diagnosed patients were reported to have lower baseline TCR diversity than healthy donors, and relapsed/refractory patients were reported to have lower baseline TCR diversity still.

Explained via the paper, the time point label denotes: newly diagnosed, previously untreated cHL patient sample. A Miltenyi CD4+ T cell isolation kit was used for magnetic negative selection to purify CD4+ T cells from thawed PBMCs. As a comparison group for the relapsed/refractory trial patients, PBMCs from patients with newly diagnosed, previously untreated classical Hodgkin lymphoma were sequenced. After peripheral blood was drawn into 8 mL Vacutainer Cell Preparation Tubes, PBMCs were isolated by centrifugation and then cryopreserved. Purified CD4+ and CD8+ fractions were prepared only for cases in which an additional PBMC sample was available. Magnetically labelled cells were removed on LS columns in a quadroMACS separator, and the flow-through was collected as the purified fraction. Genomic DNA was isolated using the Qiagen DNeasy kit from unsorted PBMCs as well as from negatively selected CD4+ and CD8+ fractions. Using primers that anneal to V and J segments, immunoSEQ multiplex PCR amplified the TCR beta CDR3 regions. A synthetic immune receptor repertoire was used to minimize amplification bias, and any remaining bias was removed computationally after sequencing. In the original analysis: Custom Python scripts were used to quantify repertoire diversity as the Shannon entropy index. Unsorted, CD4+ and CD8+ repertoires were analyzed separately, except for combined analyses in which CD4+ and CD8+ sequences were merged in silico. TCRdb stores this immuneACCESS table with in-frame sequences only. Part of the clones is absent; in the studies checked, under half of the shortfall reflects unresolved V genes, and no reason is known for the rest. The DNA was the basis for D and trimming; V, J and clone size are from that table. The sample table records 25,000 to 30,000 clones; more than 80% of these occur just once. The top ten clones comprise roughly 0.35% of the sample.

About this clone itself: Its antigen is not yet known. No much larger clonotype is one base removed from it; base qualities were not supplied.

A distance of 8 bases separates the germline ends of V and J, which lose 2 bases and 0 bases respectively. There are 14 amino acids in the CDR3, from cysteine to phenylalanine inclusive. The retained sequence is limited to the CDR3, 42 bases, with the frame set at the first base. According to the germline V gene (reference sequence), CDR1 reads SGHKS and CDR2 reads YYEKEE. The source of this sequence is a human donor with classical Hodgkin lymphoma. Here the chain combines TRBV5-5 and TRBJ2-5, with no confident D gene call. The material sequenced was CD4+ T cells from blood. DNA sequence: TGTGCCAGCAGCTTTAATGGATACCAAGAGACCCAGTACTTC. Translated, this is CASSFNGYQETQYF.